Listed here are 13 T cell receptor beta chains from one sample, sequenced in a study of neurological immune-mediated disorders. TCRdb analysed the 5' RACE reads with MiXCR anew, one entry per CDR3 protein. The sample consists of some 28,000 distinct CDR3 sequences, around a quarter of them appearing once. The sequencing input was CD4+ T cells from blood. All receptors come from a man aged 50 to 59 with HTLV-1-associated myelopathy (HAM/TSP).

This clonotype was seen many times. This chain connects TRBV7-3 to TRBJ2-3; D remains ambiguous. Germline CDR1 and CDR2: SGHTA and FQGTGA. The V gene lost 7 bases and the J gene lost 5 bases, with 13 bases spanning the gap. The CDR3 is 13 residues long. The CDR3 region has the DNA TGTGCCAGCAACCCCCGGCGTGGAGATACGCAGTATTTT. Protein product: CASNPRRGDTQYF.

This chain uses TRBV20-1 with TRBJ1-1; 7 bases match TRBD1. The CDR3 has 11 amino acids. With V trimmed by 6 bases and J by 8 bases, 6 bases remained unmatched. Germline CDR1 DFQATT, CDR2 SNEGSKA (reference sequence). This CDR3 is CSALRGREAFF. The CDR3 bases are TGCAGTGCCCTGAGGGGGCGCGAAGCTTTCTTT.

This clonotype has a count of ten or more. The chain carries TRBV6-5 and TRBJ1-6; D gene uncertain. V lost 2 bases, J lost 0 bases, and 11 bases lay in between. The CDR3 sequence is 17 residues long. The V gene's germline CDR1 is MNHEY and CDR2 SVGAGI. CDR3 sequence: CASSYDPASSYNSPLHF. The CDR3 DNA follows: TGTGCCAGCAGTTACGACCCTGCCAGCTCCTATAATTCACCCCTCCACTTT.

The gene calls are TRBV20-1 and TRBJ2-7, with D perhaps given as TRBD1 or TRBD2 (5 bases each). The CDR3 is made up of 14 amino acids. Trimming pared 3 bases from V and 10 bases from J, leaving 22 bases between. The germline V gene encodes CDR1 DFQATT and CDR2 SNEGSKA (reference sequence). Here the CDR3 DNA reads TGCAGTGCTAGCCGGGAAGGGGTGGGCATCGAACAGTACTTC. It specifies CSASREGVGIEQYF.

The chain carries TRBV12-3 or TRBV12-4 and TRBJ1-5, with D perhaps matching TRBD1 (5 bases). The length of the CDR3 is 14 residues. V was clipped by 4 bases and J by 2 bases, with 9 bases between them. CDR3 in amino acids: CASSWGGGNQPQHF. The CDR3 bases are TGTGCCAGCAGTTGGGGGGGAGGCAATCAGCCCCAGCATTTT.

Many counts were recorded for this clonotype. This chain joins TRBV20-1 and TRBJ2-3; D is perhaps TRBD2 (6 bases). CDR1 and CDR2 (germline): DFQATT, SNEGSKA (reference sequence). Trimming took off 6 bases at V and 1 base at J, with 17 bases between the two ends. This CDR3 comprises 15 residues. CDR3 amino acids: CSARDWGRGTDTQYF. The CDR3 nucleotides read TGCAGTGCAAGGGACTGGGGAAGAGGCACAGATACGCAGTATTTT.

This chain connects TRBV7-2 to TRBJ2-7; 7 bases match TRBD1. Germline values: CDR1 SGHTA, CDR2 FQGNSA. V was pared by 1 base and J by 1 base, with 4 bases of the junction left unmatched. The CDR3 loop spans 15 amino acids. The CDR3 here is CASSLVRTGSYEQYF. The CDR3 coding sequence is TGTGCCAGCAGCTTAGTTAGGACAGGATCCTACGAGCAGTACTTC.

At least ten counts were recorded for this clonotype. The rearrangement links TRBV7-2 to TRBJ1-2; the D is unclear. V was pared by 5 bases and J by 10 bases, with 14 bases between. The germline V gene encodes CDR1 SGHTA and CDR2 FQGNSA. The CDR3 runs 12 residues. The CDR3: CASSADISNYTF. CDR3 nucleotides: TGTGCCAGCAGCGCAGACATTTCGAACTACACCTTC.

The CDR3 bases are TGTGCCAGCAGTTACGACCACAGGGGTTCCGGCCGCTCTGGCTACACCTTC. It is translated as CASSYDHRGSGRSGYTF. The chain combines TRBV6-2 or TRBV6-3 with TRBJ1-2; 7 bases are shared with TRBD1. V shed 2 bases, J shed 7 bases, and the junction held 16 bases outside the gene matches. The CDR3 totals 17 residues. Per germline, CDR1 MNHEY and CDR2 SVGEGT.

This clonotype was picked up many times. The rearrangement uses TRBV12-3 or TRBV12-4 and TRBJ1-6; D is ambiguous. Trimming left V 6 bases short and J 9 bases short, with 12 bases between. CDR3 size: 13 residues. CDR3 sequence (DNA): TGTGCCAGCAGCCGCGAGTTTACTTCACCCCTCCACTTT. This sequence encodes CASSREFTSPLHF.

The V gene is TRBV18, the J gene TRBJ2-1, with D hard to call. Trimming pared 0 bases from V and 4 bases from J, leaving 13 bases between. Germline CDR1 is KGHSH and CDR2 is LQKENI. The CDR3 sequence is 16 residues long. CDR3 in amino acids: CASSPPSPPGYNEQFF. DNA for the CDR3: TGTGCCAGCTCACCACCGAGTCCACCCGGGTACAATGAGCAGTTCTTC.

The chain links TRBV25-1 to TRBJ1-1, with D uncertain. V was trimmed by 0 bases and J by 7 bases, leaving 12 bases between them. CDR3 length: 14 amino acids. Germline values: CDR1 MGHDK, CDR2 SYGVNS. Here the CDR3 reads CASSEYPRTNEAFF. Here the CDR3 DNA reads TGTGCCAGCAGTGAATATCCAAGGACGAATGAAGCTTTCTTT. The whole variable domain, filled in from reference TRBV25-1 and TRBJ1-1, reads EADIYQTPRYLVIGTGKKITLECSQTMGHDKMYWYQQDPGMELHLIHYSYGVNSTEKGDLSSESTVSRIRTEHFPLTLESARPSHTSQYLCASSEYPRTNEAFFGQGTRLTVV.

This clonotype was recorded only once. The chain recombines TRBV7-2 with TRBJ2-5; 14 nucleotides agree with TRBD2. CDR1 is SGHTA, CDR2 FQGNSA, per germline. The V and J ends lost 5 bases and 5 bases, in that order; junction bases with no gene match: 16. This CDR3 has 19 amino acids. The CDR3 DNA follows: TGTGCCAGCAGCCGACCTAGTTCGGGACTAGCGGGAGATGGGGAGACCCAGTACTTC. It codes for CASSRPSSGLAGDGETQYF.